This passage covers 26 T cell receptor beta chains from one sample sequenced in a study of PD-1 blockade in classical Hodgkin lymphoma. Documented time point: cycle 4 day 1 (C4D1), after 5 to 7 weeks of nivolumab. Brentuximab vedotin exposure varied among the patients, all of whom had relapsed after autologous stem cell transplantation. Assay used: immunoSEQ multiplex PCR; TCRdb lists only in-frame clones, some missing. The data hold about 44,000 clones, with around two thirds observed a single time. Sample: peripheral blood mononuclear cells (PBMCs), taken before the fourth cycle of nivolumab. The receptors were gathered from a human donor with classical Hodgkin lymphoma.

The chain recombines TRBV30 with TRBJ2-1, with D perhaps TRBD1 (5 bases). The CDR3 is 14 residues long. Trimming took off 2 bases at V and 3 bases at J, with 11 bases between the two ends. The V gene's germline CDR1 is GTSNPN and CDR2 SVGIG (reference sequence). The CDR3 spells CAWSTDTNYNEQFF. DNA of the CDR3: TGTGCCTGGAGTACGGACACCAACTACAATGAGCAGTTCTTC. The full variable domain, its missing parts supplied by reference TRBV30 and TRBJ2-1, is SQTIHQWPATLVQPVGSPLSLECTVEGTSNPNLYWYRQAAGRGLQLLFYSVGIGQISSEVPQNLSASRPQDRQFILSSKKLLLSDSGFYLCAWSTDTNYNEQFFGPGTRLTVL.

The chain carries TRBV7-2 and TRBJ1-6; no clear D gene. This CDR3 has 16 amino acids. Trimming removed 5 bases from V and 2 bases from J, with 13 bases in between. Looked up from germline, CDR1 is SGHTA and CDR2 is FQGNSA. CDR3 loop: CASSPGSITYNSPLHF. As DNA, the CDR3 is TGTGCCAGCAGCCCGGGGAGTATCACCTATAATTCACCCCTCCACTTT.

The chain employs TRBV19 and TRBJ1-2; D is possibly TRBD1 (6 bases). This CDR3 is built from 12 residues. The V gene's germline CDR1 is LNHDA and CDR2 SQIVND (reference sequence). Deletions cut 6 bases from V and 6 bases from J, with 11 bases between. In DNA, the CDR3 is TGTGCCAGTAGGACAGGCCCCCATGGCTACACCTTC. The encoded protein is CASRTGPHGYTF.

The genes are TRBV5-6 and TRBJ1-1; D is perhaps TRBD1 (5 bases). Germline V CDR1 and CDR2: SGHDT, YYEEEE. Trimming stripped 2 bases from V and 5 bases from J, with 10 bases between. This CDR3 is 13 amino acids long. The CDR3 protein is CASSLGTGTEAFF. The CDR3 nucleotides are TGTGCCAGCAGCTTAGGGACTGGAACTGAAGCTTTCTTT.

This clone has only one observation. In nucleotides, the CDR3 is TGTGCCAGCAGCCCCCGACAGGGGGCGAGAAAGGAGCAGTTCTTC. It codes for CASSPRQGARKEQFF. The chain combines TRBV11-2 with TRBJ2-1; 10 bases fit TRBD1. The CDR3 covers 15 residues. In germline, CDR1 is SGHAT, CDR2 FQNNGV. V trimming: 5 bases; J trimming: 10 bases; junction bases outside the gene matches: 11.

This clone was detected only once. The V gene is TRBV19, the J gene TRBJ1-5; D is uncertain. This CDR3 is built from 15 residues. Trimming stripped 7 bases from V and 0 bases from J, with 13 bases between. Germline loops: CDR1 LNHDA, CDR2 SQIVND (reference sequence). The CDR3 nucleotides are TGTGCCAGTACCCCTGGTCGGGGTAGCAATCAGCCCCAGCATTTT. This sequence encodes CASTPGRGSNQPQHF.

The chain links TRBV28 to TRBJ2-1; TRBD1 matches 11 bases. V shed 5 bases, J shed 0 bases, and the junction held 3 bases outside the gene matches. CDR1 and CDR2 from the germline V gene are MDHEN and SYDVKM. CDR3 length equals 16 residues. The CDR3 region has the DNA TGTGCCAGCAGTCGAGGGACAGGGGGCTCCTACAATGAGCAGTTCTTC. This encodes CASSRGTGGSYNEQFF.

CDR3 protein: CASSLDLGYGYTF. Here the CDR3 DNA reads TGTGCCAGCAGTTTAGACCTGGGCTATGGCTACACCTTC. This chain links TRBV28 with TRBJ1-2; D remains unclear. Trimming left V 2 bases short and J 4 bases short, with 8 bases between. Germline lookup yields CDR1 MDHEN and CDR2 SYDVKM. The CDR3 sequence is 13 residues long.

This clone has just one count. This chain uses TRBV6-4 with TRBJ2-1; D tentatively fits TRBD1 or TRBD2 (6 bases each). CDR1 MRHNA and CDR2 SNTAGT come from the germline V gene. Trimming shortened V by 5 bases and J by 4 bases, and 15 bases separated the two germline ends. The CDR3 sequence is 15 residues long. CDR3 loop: CASSSTGATYNEQFF. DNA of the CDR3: TGTGCCAGCAGTAGTACGGGGGCCACGTACAATGAGCAGTTCTTC.

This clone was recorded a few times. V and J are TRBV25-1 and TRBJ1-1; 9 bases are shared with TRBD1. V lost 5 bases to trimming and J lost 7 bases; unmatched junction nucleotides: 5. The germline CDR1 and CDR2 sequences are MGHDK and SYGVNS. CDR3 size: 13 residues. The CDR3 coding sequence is TGTGCCAGCAGTTGGACAGGGGAAGATGAAGCTTTCTTT. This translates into CASSWTGEDEAFF.

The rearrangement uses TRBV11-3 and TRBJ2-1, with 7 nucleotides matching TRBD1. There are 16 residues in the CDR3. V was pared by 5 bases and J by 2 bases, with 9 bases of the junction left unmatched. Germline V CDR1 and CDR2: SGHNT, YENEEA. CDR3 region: CASSPNRGEAYNEQFF. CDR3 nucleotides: TGTGCCAGCAGCCCTAACAGGGGTGAAGCCTACAATGAGCAGTTCTTC.

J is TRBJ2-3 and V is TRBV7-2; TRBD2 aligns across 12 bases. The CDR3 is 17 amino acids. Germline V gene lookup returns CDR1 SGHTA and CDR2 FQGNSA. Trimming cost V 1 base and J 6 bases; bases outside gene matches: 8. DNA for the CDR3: TGTGCCAGCAGCTTAGTCCCTAGCGGGAGGGCCACCGATACGCAGTATTTT. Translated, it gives CASSLVPSGRATDTQYF. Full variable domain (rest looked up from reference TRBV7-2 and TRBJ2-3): GAGVSQSPSNKVTEKGKDVELRCDPISGHTALYWYRQSLGQGLEFLIYFQGNSAPDKSGLPSDRFSAERTGGSVSTLTIQRTQQEDSAVYLCASSLVPSGRATDTQYFGPGTRLTVL.

CDR3 coding DNA: TGTGCCAGCAACTACCTCGGGGCGAGCTCCTACGAGCAGTACTTC. The encoded protein is CASNYLGASSYEQYF. The chain links TRBV6-5 to TRBJ2-7; D assignment may be TRBD1 or TRBD2 (5 bases each). V lost 7 bases to trimming and J lost 0 bases, with 16 bases between them. This CDR3 contains 15 residues. Germline V lookup: CDR1 MNHEY, CDR2 SVGAGI.

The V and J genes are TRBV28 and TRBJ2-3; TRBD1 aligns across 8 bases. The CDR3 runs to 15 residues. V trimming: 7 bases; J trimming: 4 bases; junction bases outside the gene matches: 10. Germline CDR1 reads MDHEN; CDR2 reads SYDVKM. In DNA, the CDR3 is TGTGCCAGCAATCCTGGACAGGGTGGGGCAGATACGCAGTATTTT. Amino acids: CASNPGQGGADTQYF.

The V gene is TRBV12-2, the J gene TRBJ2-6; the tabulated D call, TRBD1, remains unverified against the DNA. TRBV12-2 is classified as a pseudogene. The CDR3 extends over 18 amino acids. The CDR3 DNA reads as TGTGCAAGTCGCCCGACACAGGACACCTTCTCTGGGGCCAACGTCCTGACTTTC. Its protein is CASRPTQDTFSGANVLTF.

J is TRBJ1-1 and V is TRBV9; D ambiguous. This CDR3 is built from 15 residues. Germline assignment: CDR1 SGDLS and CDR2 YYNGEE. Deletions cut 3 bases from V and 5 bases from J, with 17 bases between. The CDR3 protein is CASSAFHLGKTEAFF. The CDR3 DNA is TGTGCCAGCAGCGCTTTTCATCTCGGGAAAACTGAAGCTTTCTTT.

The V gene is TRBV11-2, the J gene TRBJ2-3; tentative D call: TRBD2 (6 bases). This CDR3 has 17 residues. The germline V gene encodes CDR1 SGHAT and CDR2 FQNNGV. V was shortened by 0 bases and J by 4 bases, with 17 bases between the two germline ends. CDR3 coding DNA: TGTGCCAGCAGCTTAGAGAGGTCCGTGCGGGGCGCAGATACGCAGTATTTT. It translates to CASSLERSVRGADTQYF.

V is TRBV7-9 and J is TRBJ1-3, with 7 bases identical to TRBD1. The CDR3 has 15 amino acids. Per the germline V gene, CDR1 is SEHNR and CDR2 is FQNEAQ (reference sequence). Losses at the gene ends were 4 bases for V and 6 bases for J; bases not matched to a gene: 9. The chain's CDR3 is CASSSSRGGENTIYF. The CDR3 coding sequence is TGTGCCAGCAGCTCGTCGAGAGGGGGCGAAAACACCATATATTTT.

The DNA of the CDR3 is TGTGCCAGCAGTTACTCACCAGGTGGGGGTGGGCCCCAGCATTTT. Protein sequence: CASSYSPGGGGPQHF. The chain combines TRBV6-5 with TRBJ1-5; possible D gene TRBD1, 5 bases. The length of the CDR3 is 15 residues. V gave up 0 bases and J gave up 9 bases, with 15 bases separating them. Germline CDR1 is MNHEY and CDR2 is SVGAGI.

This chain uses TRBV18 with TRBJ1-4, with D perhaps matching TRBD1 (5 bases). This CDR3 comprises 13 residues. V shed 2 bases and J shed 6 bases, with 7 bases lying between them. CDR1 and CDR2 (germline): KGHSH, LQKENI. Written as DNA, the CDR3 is TGTGCCAGCTCACCAAGCAGGGATGAAAAACTGTTTTTT. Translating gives CASSPSRDEKLFF.

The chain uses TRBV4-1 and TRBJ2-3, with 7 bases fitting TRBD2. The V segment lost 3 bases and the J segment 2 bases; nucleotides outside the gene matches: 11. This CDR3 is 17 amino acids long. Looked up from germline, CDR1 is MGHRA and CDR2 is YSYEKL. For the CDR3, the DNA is TGCGCCAGCAGCCACGAGGGTACAGCGGGGTTCACAGATACGCAGTATTTT. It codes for CASSHEGTAGFTDTQYF.

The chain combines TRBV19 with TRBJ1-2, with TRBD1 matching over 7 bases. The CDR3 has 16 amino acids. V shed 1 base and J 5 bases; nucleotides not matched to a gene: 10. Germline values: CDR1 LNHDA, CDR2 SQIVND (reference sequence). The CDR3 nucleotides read TGTGCCAGTAGTATAGGTCGGACAGGCCTCTGGTATGGCTACACCTTC. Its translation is CASSIGRTGLWYGYTF. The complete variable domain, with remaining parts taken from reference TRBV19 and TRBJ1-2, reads DGGITQSPKYLFRKEGQNVTLSCEQNLNHDAMYWYRQDPGQGLRLIYYSQIVNDFQKGDIAEGYSVSREKKESFPLTVTSAQKNPTAFYLCASSIGRTGLWYGYTFGSGTRLTVV.

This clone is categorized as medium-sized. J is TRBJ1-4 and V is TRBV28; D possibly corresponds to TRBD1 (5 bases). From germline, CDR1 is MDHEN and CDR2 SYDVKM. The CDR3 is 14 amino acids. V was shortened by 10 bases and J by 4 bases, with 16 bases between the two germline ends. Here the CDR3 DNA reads TGTGCCACGACCCCGGGGGGAGGTAATGAAAAACTGTTTTTT. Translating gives CATTPGGGNEKLFF.

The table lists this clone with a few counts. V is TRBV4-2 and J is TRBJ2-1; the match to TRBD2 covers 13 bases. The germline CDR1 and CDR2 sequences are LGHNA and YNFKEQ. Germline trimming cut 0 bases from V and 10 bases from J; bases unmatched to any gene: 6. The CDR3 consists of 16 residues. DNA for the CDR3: TGTGCCAGCAGCCAAGATACGGAGACTAGCGGGAGGGAGCAGTTCTTC. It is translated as CASSQDTETSGREQFF.

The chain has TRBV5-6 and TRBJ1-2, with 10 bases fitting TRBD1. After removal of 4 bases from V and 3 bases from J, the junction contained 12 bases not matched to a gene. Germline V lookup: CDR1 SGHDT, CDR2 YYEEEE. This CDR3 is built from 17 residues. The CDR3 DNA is TGTGCCAGCAGCCCAGGGACAGGGGCGCGGGTGGACTATGGCTACACCTTC. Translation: CASSPGTGARVDYGYTF.

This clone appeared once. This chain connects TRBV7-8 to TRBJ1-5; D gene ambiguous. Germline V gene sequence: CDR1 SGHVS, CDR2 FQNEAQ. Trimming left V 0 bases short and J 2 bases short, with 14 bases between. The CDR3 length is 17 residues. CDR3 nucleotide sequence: TGTGCCAGCAGCTTAGCGTTCGGCTCGAGGGGCAATCAGCCCCAGCATTTT. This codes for CASSLAFGSRGNQPQHF.